The clone carrying this TCR beta chain occurred once. What it binds is unknown. Deep sequencing aimed at 1 in 200,000 to 1 in 1 million T cells' resolution. Some clones are missing from TCRdb's copy, which holds only in-frame ones; the method was immunoSEQ multiplex PCR. The sample has 49,000 or so clones; roughly 50% are singletons. V was pared by 2 bases and J by 4 bases, with 4 bases of the junction left unmatched. From germline, CDR1 is SGHTA and CDR2 FQGTGA. The CDR3 is 14 amino acids. The source of the sample is a study of cytotoxic CD8 clonotypes in ibrutinib-treated CLL. Study results and limitations: Progressing and sustained-remission patients had different sampling times.

The chain has TRBV7-3 and TRBJ1-2; TRBD1 matches at 7 bases. The receptor was isolated from a human donor with chronic lymphocytic leukemia. The material was PBMCs, obtained after 12 months of ibrutinib treatment. CDR3 DNA: TGTGCCAGCAGCTTAGCCCAGGGGGGCTATGGCTACACCTTC. Translating gives CASSLAQGGYGYTF.